A single sample is the source of the 7 T cell receptor beta chains below, sequenced in a study of human T cells and chemical hapten exposure. The time point was: pre-sensitization, week 0. Treatment: therapeutic diphenylcyclopropenone sensitization with weekly scalp DPC. Unfractionated whole blood served as the source for total RNA extraction. Via MiXCR, TCRdb re-called the RACE reads, giving one row per CDR3 protein. The table includes about 35,000 distinct CDR3 sequences, 9.5% to 15% detected once. The sample here was whole blood, taken in connection with sensitization to the hapten diphenylcyclopropenone (DPC). Every receptor here comes from a woman aged 40 to 49 with alopecia areata. Some clones in this sample may be carry-over from other donors' samples.

The chain is built from TRBV4-2 and TRBJ2-7; 7 bases are a match to TRBD1. Germline lookup yields CDR1 LGHNA and CDR2 YNFKEQ. The ends lost 4 bases at V and 2 bases at J; junction bases unmatched: 8. The length of the CDR3 is 15 residues. The CDR3 nucleotides read TGTGCCAGCAGCCTCACTGGGGACAGTCCCTACGAGCAGTACTTC. It specifies CASSLTGDSPYEQYF.

This clonotype came up a few times. This chain connects TRBV7-8 to TRBJ1-4; D gene ambiguous. The germline V and J ends were trimmed by 1 base and 4 bases, with 13 bases remaining between them. The germline gives CDR1 SGHVS, CDR2 FQNEAQ. This CDR3 is 16 amino acids long. The CDR3 sequence: CASSLGAGILNEKLFF. DNA of the CDR3: TGTGCCAGCAGCTTAGGTGCGGGGATCCTTAATGAAAAACTGTTTTTT.

This clonotype was seen more than once but under ten times. The rearrangement joins TRBV7-2 to TRBJ2-5; 8 bases align to TRBD2. CDR1 is SGHTA and CDR2 is FQGNSA in the germline V gene. The junction had 10 bases not matched to a gene; V was cut back by 2 bases and J by 5 bases. The CDR3 is 16 residues long. The DNA of the CDR3 is TGTGCCAGCAGCTTACAAGGGACTAGGAGCGGCGAGACCCAGTACTTC. Translated: CASSLQGTRSGETQYF.

This clonotype has a count of ten or more. CDR3 region: CATIAGGDFHEQFF. CDR3 DNA sequence: TGTGCCACGATAGCGGGGGGAGATTTCCATGAGCAGTTCTTC. The chain recombines TRBV24-1 with TRBJ2-1, with 10 bases fitting TRBD2. J was trimmed by 8 bases and V by 10 bases; bases with no gene match: 10. The CDR3 contains 14 residues. Germline lookup yields CDR1 KGHDR and CDR2 SFDVKD.

This clonotype was found many times. The V and J genes are TRBV6-1 and TRBJ2-3; D remains ambiguous. Germline assignment: CDR1 MNHNS and CDR2 SASEGT. The CDR3 is 14 amino acids. Trimming pared 1 base from V and 1 base from J, leaving 6 bases between. The CDR3 loop reads CASSEDVGTDTQYF. The CDR3 DNA is TGTGCCAGCAGTGAAGATGTGGGCACAGATACGCAGTATTTT.

The chain combines TRBV29-1 with TRBJ2-3; D assignment may be TRBD1 or TRBD2 (6 bases each). The V and J ends lost 7 bases and 1 base respectively, with 12 bases between them. The CDR3 consists of 13 residues. Germline V gene lookup returns CDR1 SQVTM and CDR2 ANQGSEA. In DNA form, the CDR3 reads TGCAGCGGGAGGGCAGGGGGCACAGATACGCAGTATTTT. Protein: CSGRAGGTDTQYF.

This clonotype has a count of ten or more. The J gene is TRBJ1-1, the V gene TRBV10-2, with 8 bases matching TRBD1. Germline V gives CDR1 WSHSY, CDR2 SAAADI. CDR3 length: 16 amino acids. The junction had 10 bases not matched to a gene; V was cut back by 2 bases and J by 5 bases. CDR3 nucleotides: TGCGCCAGCAGTGAGGGTCCAGGGGGCCGAGAGACTGAAGCTTTCTTT. This sequence encodes CASSEGPGGRETEAFF.